This T cell receptor (beta chain) is from a study of T cell responses to AZD1222 COVID-19 vaccine. Study background: Second doses at about 4 or about 12 weeks were pooled. General observations from the study: There were mostly white British donors and more females than males, and clonal diversity was possibly underestimated.

As to this clone: Its antigen is as yet unknown.

Profiled with immunoSEQ multiplex PCR; TCRdb holds only in-frame clones, not every one. This sample has about 150,000 clones; roughly 94% occur once, and the top ten carry 1.5% to 2%. This TCR derives from an adult in good health. Sequences were derived from peripheral blood, sampled on day 0 of AZD1222 vaccination.

Here the CDR3 DNA reads TGCAGCGCAAAGGACGGAAGTAATGAAAAACTGTTTTTT. Protein sequence: CSAKDGSNEKLFF. This sequence joins TRBV29-1 and TRBJ1-4; D call uncertain. V lost 7 bases and J lost 4, with 13 bases in between. The CDR3 length is 13 residues. Germline lookup yields CDR1 SQVTM and CDR2 ANQGSEA.